A selection of T cell receptor beta chains follows, all from one sample in a study of PD-1 blockade in mismatch repair-deficient tumors. TCRdb's copy holds only in-frame clones and misses some; the assay was immunoSEQ multiplex PCR. Among more than 95,000 clones listed, approximately 86% were seen once. The specimen was peripheral blood, collected 44 weeks after starting pembrolizumab. The receptors here all came from an adult with mismatch repair-deficient cancer. The CDR3 runs from the conserved cysteine through the conserved F or W. The D gene is left open where the match is weak. Size values are once, few and many counts, or a class for expanded clones, and some rows have none.

>TRBV6-6|.|TRBJ2-6|.|12
CGTASGANVLTF
TGTGGAACAGCCTCTGGGGCCAACGTCCTGACTTTC
>TRBV11-2|TRBD1|TRBJ2-7|.|14
CASSSLGGAYEQYF
TGTGCCAGCAGCTCCCTAGGGGGCGCTTACGAGCAGTACTTC
>TRBV9|TRBD1|TRBJ2-6|.|18
CASSVVSRTGPGANVLTF
TGTGCCAGCAGCGTAGTTAGTAGGACAGGGCCTGGGGCCAACGTCCTGACTTTC
>TRBV6-5|TRBD2|TRBJ2-2|.|16
CASSYSSASGSGELFF
TGTGCCAGCAGTTACTCTTCGGCTAGCGGGTCCGGGGAGCTGTTTTTT
>TRBV13|TRBD2|TRBJ2-3|.|18
CASSCAGTSGYCTDTQYF
TGTGCCAGCAGCTGCGCCGGGACTAGCGGTTATTGCACAGATACGCAGTATTTT
>TRBV27|.|TRBJ2-7|.|15
CASRSPGGLSYEQYF
TGTGCCAGCAGGTCGCCGGGGGGCCTCTCCTACGAGCAGTACTTC
>TRBV27|TRBD2|TRBJ2-5|.|14
CASSRAGVGETQYF
TGTGCCAGCAGTAGGGCGGGAGTTGGAGAGACCCAGTACTTC
>TRBV27|.|TRBJ2-7|few|14
CASSDRGSSYEQYF
TGTGCCAGCAGTGATCGGGGGTCCTCCTACGAGCAGTACTTC
>TRBV10-3|TRBD2|TRBJ2-7|.|14
CAISESSGAREQYF
TGTGCCATCAGTGAGTCTAGCGGGGCGCGCGAGCAGTACTTC
>TRBV29-1|.|TRBJ2-3|once|15
CSVESLARTTDTQYF
TGCAGCGTTGAGAGTCTAGCGAGAACCACAGATACGCAGTATTTT
>TRBV30|TRBD2|TRBJ2-5|.|14
CAWSVRGGDETQYF
TGTGCCTGGAGTGTACGTGGGGGGGACGAGACCCAGTACTTC
>TRBV29-1|TRBD2|TRBJ2-5|few|15
CSVVGLAGGRETQYF
TGCAGCGTGGTGGGGCTAGCGGGAGGTCGAGAGACCCAGTACTTC
>TRBV6-5|TRBD2|TRBJ2-7|once|14
CASISGGPNYEQYF
TGTGCCAGCATCTCGGGAGGGCCTAATTACGAGCAGTACTTC
>TRBV7-2|.|TRBJ2-7|.|17
CASSTRGAYPNRHEQYF
TGTGCCAGCAGCACCCGGGGGGCCTACCCAAACCGTCACGAGCAGTACTTC
>TRBV5-5|.|TRBJ2-2|.|15
CASSLIMWAAGELFF
TGTGCCAGCAGCTTGATCATGTGGGCCGCCGGGGAGCTGTTTTTT
>TRBV19|.|TRBJ2-5|.|16
CASSILSGTSKETQYF
TGTGCCAGTAGTATCCTCAGCGGGACATCTAAAGAGACCCAGTACTTC
>TRBV2|.|TRBJ1-2|.|14
CASSVGTGAVPLDF
.
>TRBV6-4|TRBD2|TRBJ2-3|.|16
CASSDHAGGPTDTQYF
TGTGCCAGCAGTGACCACGCGGGAGGGCCCACAGATACGCAGTATTTT